This TCR beta chain originates from a study of shared clonotypes between healthy human individuals. Study-level results: Of the naive CD4 clonotypes, 4% to 5% were shared across a few donors.

Germline lookup yields CDR1 MNHEY and CDR2 SMNVEV (reference sequence). V was clipped by 9 bases and J by 4 bases; unmatched bases: 8. The CDR3 runs 13 residues. As concerns this clone: Its antigen is not known.

Terminally differentiated effector memory CD45RA+ cells were left out of the naive CD8 fraction, which was CD45RO-negative and positively selected for CCR7. Participating donors were healthy, HIV-negative adults free of recent acute infections or vaccinations. Within Nashville, Tennessee resided all donors, each a Caucasian adult. Each subset's genomic DNA was split evenly across several immunoSEQ plates. TCRdb keeps only in-frame clones here, not all; method: immunoSEQ multiplex PCR. The sample comprises approximately 840,000 clones, just over 95% of which are singletons, and about 0.25% rests with the top ten.

The V and J genes are TRBV27 and TRBJ1-1; 7 positions agree with TRBD1. The clonotype originates from a man aged 25-45 years in good health. The sequencing input was naive CD8+ T cells sorted from blood. The CDR3 sequence: CASSQGVRTEAFF. Here the CDR3 DNA reads TGTGCCAGTTCCCAGGGGGTCCGCACTGAAGCTTTCTTT.